The 17 T cell receptor beta chains presented below share a single source sample, sequenced in a study of T cells expressing NK-cell markers. TCRdb re-called the 5' RACE reads and shows each CDR3 protein once, DNA omitted. The sample has 550,000 or so distinct CDR3 sequences. Sequenced: blood T cells: a sorted CD56 or NKG2C T cell subset, CD4+ or CD8+ T cells, or bulk PBMC T cells (not recorded which). These receptors were collected from a man in his late teens or twenties in good health.

The chain carries TRBV5-6 and TRBJ2-1. Germline V CDR1 and CDR2: SGHDT, YYEEEE. The CDR3 has 14 amino acids. The chain's CDR3 is CASSLISLPNEQFF. Drawing the rest from reference TRBV5-6 and TRBJ2-1, the complete variable domain is DAGVTQSPTHLIKTRGQQVTLRCSPKSGHDTVSWYQQALGQGPQFIFQYYEEEERQRGNFPDRFSGHQFPNYSSELNVNALLLGDSALYLCASSLISLPNEQFFGPGTRLTVL.

This chain connects TRBV12-3 or TRBV12-4 to TRBJ2-1; there is no DNA to check the TCRdb D call of TRBD1. This CDR3 region has 14 residues. CDR3 amino acids: CASRQSGSYNEQFF.

The CDR3: CASSYGLDTDTQYF. The chain has TRBV6-5 and TRBJ2-3. Germline V gene data show CDR1 as MNHEY and CDR2 as SVGAGI. CDR3 size: 14 residues.

The chain carries TRBV6-1 and TRBJ2-3; the D gene TCRdb calls, TRBD2, cannot be checked with no DNA. The germline gives CDR1 MNHNS, CDR2 SASEGT. The CDR3 consists of 19 residues. CDR3 region: CASRRGQTLAGVPTDTQYF.

This sequence joins TRBV4-3 and TRBJ2-4; TCRdb lists TRBD2, though no DNA is available to test this call. This CDR3 has 16 residues. The V gene's germline CDR1 is LGHNA and CDR2 YSLEER. The CDR3 is CASSQDSSGRANIQYF.

J is TRBJ2-1 and V is TRBV7-8; TCRdb outputs TRBD1, but without DNA this stays unchecked. CDR3 length: 16 residues. CDR1 is SGHVS, CDR2 FQNEAQ, per germline. CDR3: CASSPMGAGGGDEQFF.

The J gene is TRBJ2-3, the V gene TRBV12-3 or TRBV12-4; TCRdb's D call, TRBD1, is unchecked because there is no DNA. This CDR3 region has 16 residues. This CDR3 is CASSLGHRGGTDTQYF.

This chain links TRBV13 with TRBJ2-5; absent DNA, TCRdb's TRBD2 call cannot be checked. CDR3 length equals 14 residues. The V gene's germline CDR1 is PRHDT and CDR2 FYEKMQ (reference sequence). The CDR3 loop is CASSLLALRETQYF.

The chain combines TRBV30 with TRBJ1-2. This CDR3 spans 11 amino acids. Germline V gene sequence: CDR1 GTSNPN, CDR2 SVGIG (reference sequence). The CDR3: CAWSVQGPCTF.

The chain links TRBV25-1 to TRBJ2-5; TCRdb reports TRBD2, a call that lacks DNA to check it against. From germline, CDR1 is MGHDK and CDR2 SYGVNS. The CDR3 totals 17 residues. The CDR3 loop reads CASSVLDKIPSMETQYF. The whole variable domain, filled in from reference TRBV25-1 and TRBJ2-5, reads EADIYQTPRYLVIGTGKKITLECSQTMGHDKMYWYQQDPGMELHLIHYSYGVNSTEKGDLSSESTVSRIRTEHFPLTLESARPSHTSQYLCASSVLDKIPSMETQYFGPGTRLLVL.

The V call is TRBV5-4, the J call TRBJ2-5; TCRdb gives TRBD2 as the D gene, but with no DNA this cannot be confirmed. Germline-derived CDR1 and CDR2 are SGHNT and YYREEE (reference sequence). The CDR3 extends over 14 amino acids. The CDR3 sequence: CASSLPSEGETQYF.

This chain connects TRBV20-1 to TRBJ2-7; TCRdb indicates TRBD2, and absent DNA this call remains unverified. The length of the CDR3 is 13 residues. Germline loops: CDR1 DFQATT, CDR2 SNEGSKA (reference sequence). CDR3 sequence: CSARYAGGYEQYF.

The rearrangement links TRBV7-6 to TRBJ1-5; the TRBD1 assignment by TCRdb is unverifiable without DNA. Germline V CDR1 and CDR2: SGHVS, FNYEAQ. The CDR3 extends over 13 amino acids. This chain's CDR3 is CASSKRQGQPQHF.

The rearrangement joins TRBV20-1 to TRBJ2-5; TCRdb picks TRBD2, but there is no DNA to check that call. The CDR3 is made up of 14 amino acids. Germline CDR1 is DFQATT and CDR2 is SNEGSKA (reference sequence). CDR3 residues: CSARIRGSGETQYF.

The rearrangement joins TRBV28 to TRBJ1-6; with no DNA, the TCRdb D assignment of TRBD1 cannot be verified. Germline V CDR1 and CDR2: MDHEN, SYDVKM. The CDR3 has 17 residues. Here the CDR3 reads CASRFPGTGGGNSPLHF. The full variable domain, in which reference TRBV28 and TRBJ1-6 provide the parts outside the CDR3, is DVKVTQSSRYLVKRTGEKVFLECVQDMDHENMFWYRQDPGLGLRLIYFSYDVKMKEKGDIPEGYSVSREKKERFSLILESASTNQTSMYLCASRFPGTGGGNSPLHFGNGTRLTVT.

The chain combines TRBV7-9 with TRBJ1-1; TCRdb returns TRBD1, unconfirmable since there is no DNA. Per the germline V gene, CDR1 is SEHNR and CDR2 is FQNEAQ (reference sequence). The CDR3 length is 16 residues. The CDR3 here is CASSPGQGGMNTEAFF.

The V gene is TRBV15, the J gene TRBJ2-1; the TCRdb D gene call, TRBD1, has no DNA to confirm it. CDR1 LNHNV and CDR2 YYDKDF come from the germline V gene (reference sequence). The CDR3 extends over 20 amino acids. The CDR3 sequence is CATSRDSRQSGTGLSNEQFF.